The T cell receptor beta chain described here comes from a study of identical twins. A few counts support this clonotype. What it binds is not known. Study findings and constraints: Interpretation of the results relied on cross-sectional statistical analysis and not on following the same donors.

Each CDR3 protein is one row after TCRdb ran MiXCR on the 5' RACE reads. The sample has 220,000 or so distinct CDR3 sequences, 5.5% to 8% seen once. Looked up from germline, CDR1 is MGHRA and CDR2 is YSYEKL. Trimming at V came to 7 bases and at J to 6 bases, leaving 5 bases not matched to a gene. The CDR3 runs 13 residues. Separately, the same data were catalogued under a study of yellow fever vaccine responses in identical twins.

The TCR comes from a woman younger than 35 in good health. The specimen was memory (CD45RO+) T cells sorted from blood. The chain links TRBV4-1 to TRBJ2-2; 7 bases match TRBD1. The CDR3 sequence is CASTQTGSGELFF. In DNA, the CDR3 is TGCGCCAGCACCCAGACAGGGTCCGGGGAGCTGTTTTTT.